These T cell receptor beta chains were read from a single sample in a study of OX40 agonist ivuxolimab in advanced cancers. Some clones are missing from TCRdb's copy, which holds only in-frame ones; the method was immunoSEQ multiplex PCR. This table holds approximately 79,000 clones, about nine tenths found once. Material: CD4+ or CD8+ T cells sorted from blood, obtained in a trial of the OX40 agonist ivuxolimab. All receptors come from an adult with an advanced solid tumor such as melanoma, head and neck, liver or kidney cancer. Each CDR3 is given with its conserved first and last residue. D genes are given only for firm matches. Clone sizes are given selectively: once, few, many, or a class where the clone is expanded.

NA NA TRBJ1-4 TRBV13 TGTGCCAGCAGCTTTAGAGGTAGTAATGAAAAACTGTTTTTT CASSFRGSNEKLFF
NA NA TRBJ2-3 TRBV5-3 TGTGCCAGTCGGACACCCCAAAGGGATACGCAGTATTTT CASRTPQRDTQYF
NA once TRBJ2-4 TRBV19 TGTGCCAGTAGTAAGGGAGAGATAAAAAACATTCAGTACTTC CASSKGEIKNIQYF
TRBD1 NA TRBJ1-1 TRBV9 TGTGCCAGCAGCGAGTGGACAGGCCACACTGAAGCTTTCTTT CASSEWTGHTEAFF
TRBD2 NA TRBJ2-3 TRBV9 TGTGCCAGCAGCGGGGGACTAGCGGCTACAGATACGCAGTATTTT CASSGGLAATDTQYF
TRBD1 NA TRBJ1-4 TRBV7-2 TGTGCCAGCAGCTTAGCGGGACAGGGAGGTGAAAAACTGTTTTTT CASSLAGQGGEKLFF
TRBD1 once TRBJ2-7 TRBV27 TGTGCCAGCAGTCTCTTGACAGGGGGCTTAATCTACGAGCAGTACTTC CASSLLTGGLIYEQYF
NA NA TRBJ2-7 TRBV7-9 TGTGCCAGCAGCTTAACTGGGGCTGGCCACGAGCAGTACTTC CASSLTGAGHEQYF
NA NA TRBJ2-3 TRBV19 TGTGCCAGTAGTATGGAGGGGCATGGCACAGATACGCAGTATTTT CASSMEGHGTDTQYF
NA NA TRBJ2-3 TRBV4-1 TGCGCCAGCAGCTTTTCGTGGGGGGCCCTCTCGGATACGCAGTATTTT CASSFSWGALSDTQYF
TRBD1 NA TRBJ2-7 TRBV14 TGTGCCAGCAGCCGCCGGACAGGGGTCGAGCAGTACTTC CASSRRTGVEQYF
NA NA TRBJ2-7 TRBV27 TGTGCCAGCAGTTTTATCGGGGACGAGCAGTACTTC CASSFIGDEQYF
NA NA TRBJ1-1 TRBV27 TGTGCCAGCAGTTTGACCAACGGACGAACTGAAGCTTTCTTT CASSLTNGRTEAFF
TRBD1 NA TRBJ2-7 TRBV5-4 TGTGCCAGCAGCAGCGCCGGACAGGACTACGAGCAGTACTTC CASSSAGQDYEQYF
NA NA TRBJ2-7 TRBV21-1 TGTGCCAGCAGCAGGCCCCCTAGAAAAGGGGGGACATATTTCTACGAGCAGTACTTC CASSRPPRKGGTYFYEQYF
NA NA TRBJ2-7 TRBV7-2 TGTGCCAGCAGCTTGAAAGGAACCTACGAGCAGTACTTC CASSLKGTYEQYF
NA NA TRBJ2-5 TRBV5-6 TGTGCCAGCAGCTCCATAGAGAAGGACTCTCAAGAGACCCAGTACTTC CASSSIEKDSQETQYF
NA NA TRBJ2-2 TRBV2 TGTGCCAGCAGTTCCGGGACGATCACCGGGGAGCTGTTTTTT CASSSGTITGELFF
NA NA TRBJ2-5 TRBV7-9 TGTGCCAGCAGCCCCCCCGGGACCAACTACGCGCAGTACTTC CASSPPGTNYAQYF
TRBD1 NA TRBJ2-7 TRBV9 TGTGCCAGCAGCGGGAAGACAGGGGCGCGCCCCTACGAGCAGTACTTC CASSGKTGARPYEQYF
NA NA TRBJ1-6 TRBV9 TGTGCCAGCAGGGGCGGTGGGTCACCCCTCCACTTT CASRGGGSPLHF
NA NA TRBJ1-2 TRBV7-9 TGTGCCAGCAGCTTCCCGGGAGAGGGAGCGTATGGCTACACCTTC CASSFPGEGAYGYTF
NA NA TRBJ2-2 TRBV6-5 TGTGCCAGCAGTTACATGGGGGAGCTGTTTTTT CASSYMGELFF
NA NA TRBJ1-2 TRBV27 TGTGCCAGCAGTTTAGCAGCGACCGGATATGGCTACACCTTC CASSLAATGYGYTF
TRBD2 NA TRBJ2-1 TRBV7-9 TGTGCCAGCAGCTCGCATCGGACTAGCGGGGGGTGGTACAATGAGCAGTTCTTC CASSSHRTSGGWYNEQFF
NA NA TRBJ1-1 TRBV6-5 TGTGCCAGCAGTTGGGACGGGAACACTGAAGCTTTCTTT CASSWDGNTEAFF
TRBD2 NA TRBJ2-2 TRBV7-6 TGTGCCAGCAGCGGTAGCGGGGGGGACACCGGGGAGCTGTTTTTT CASSGSGGDTGELFF
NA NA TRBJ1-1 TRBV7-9 TGTGCCAGCAGCAACCCAGATGAAGCTTTCTTT CASSNPDEAFF
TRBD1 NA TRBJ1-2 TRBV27 TGTGCCAGCAGTTTTTTATCATTCGGGACAGCATATGGCTACACCTTC CASSFLSFGTAYGYTF
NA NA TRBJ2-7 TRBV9 TGTGCCAGCAGCGTAGGGGCTCTCTCGGCCTACGAGCAGTACTTC CASSVGALSAYEQYF
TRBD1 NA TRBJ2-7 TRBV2 TGTGCCAGCAGAGGGACAGGGGACCACGAGCAGTACTTC CASRGTGDHEQYF
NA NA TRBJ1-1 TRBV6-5 TGTGCCAGCAGTTACTCGAAGGTCTCCCTCACTGAAGCTTTCTTT CASSYSKVSLTEAFF
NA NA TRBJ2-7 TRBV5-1 TGCGCCAGCAGCTTGGAAGTCAGACCCTACGAGCAGTACTTC CASSLEVRPYEQYF
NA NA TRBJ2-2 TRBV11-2 TGTGCCAGCAGCTTAGTTGGCGGGGAGCTGTTTTTT CASSLVGGELFF
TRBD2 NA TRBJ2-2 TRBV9 TGTGCCAGCAGCGTTGCGGGGGGGAACACCGGGGAGCTGTTTTTT CASSVAGGNTGELFF
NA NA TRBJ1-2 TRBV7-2 TGTGCCAGCAGCACCCGACAGAACTATGGCTACACCTTC CASSTRQNYGYTF
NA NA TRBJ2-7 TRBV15 TGTGCCACCAGCAGAGTGACCGACTCCTACGAGCAGTACTTC CATSRVTDSYEQYF
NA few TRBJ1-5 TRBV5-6 TGTGCCAGCAGCTTGGGTGGGCAGGGGAAAAATCAGCCCCAGCATTTT CASSLGGQGKNQPQHF
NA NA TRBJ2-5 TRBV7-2 TGTGCCAGCAGCTTGTTAGCCGGGGGAGTGCGAGAGACCCAGTACTTC CASSLLAGGVRETQYF
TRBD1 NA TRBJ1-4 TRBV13 TGTGCCAGCAGCCCAGGGGGCCTTAATGAAAAACTGTTTTTT CASSPGGLNEKLFF
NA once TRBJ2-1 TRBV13 TGTGCCAGCAGCTTAGGGATCGGGGCAAATTACAATGAGCAGTTCTTC CASSLGIGANYNEQFF
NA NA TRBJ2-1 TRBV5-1 TGCGCCAGCAGCTTGGAGCGAGTAAACAATGAGCAGTTCTTC CASSLERVNNEQFF
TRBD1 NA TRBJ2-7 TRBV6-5 TGTGCCAGCAGTTACGAAGGAAGGACAGGGAGCCACGAGCAGTACTTC CASSYEGRTGSHEQYF
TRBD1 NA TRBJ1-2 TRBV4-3 TGCGCCAGCAGCCAAGATATCGATGGGCCCACAGGGGGGGAATTTAACTATGGCTACACCTTC CASSQDIDGPTGGEFNYGYTF
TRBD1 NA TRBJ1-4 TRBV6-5 TGTGCCAGCAGTCCGACAGGGGGTGGCGAAAAACTGTTTTTT CASSPTGGGEKLFF
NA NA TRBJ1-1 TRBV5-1 TGCGCCAGCACCCTACTCGACAGGCGGAACACTGAAGCTTTCTTT CASTLLDRRNTEAFF
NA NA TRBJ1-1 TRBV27 TGTGCCAGCAGTCTTGGGCATGGGGGGAACACTGAAGCTTTCTTT CASSLGHGGNTEAFF
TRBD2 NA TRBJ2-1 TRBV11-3 TGTGCCAGCAGCTTAGTAGCGGGGGGGTACAATGAGCAGTTCTTC CASSLVAGGYNEQFF
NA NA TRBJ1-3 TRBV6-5 TGTGCCAGCAGTCAGATGGTCGGGGGAGAGGACACCATATATTTT CASSQMVGGEDTIYF
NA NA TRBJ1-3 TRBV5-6 TGTGCCAGCAGCTTGGGGCCTCGGGGCTCTGGAAACACCATATATTTT CASSLGPRGSGNTIYF